The 21 T cell receptor beta chains below all came from one sample that was sequenced in a study of CD8+ T cells in alopecia areata (dated by TCRdb to between 2017 and 2018). Receptor libraries were prepared by the immunoSEQ multiplex PCR assay. RNA was extracted from all samples and reverse transcribed into cDNA as template for TCR sequencing. TCRdb stores this immuneACCESS table with in-frame sequences only. Part of the clones is absent; in the studies checked, under half of the shortfall reflects unresolved V genes, and no reason is known for the rest. This sample is represented by 110,000 or so clones; approximately 61% of them were singletons. Roughly 25% of the sample goes to the ten largest clones. Sequenced: NKG2D-low CD8+ T cells sorted from blood. This specimen's cell subset or site label, interpreted: sorted CD8+ NKG2D-low blood T cells. The receptor source for this set is a human donor with alopecia areata.

The chain uses TRBV19 and TRBJ1-5; D may be TRBD1 (5 bases). The CDR3 sequence is 16 residues long. Between the trimmed V and J ends, which lost 4 bases and 1 base, there was a span of 14 bases. Germline assignment: CDR1 LNHDA and CDR2 SQIVND (reference sequence). The CDR3 loop reads CASSKGKMGSNQPQHF. CDR3 bases: TGTGCCAGTAGTAAGGGGAAGATGGGAAGCAATCAGCCCCAGCATTTT.

V is TRBV28 and J is TRBJ2-5; D may correspond to TRBD1 or TRBD2 (6 bases each). Germline CDR1 and CDR2: MDHEN and SYDVKM. The CDR3 spans 16 residues. V was pared by 4 bases and J by 3 bases, with 18 bases between. The CDR3 DNA follows: TGTGCCAGCAGTTCAGAGTGGGACACGGGGGAAGAGACCCAGTACTTC. It encodes CASSSEWDTGEETQYF.

In its sample, this clone was seen a few times. This chain joins TRBV29-1 and TRBJ2-5, with 10 bases that match TRBD1. Losses at the gene ends were 3 bases for V and 4 bases for J; bases not matched to a gene: 5. The CDR3 consists of 14 residues. Germline CDR1 is SQVTM and CDR2 is ANQGSEA. This CDR3 is CSVDGDRGAETQYF. Here the CDR3 DNA reads TGCAGCGTTGACGGGGACAGGGGAGCAGAGACCCAGTACTTC.

The genes are TRBV27 and TRBJ1-1, with TRBD1 matching 8 bases. The CDR3 covers 14 residues. CDR1 and CDR2 (germline): MNHEY, SMNVEV (reference sequence). V lost 2 bases and J lost 4; bases outside the gene matches: 3. For the CDR3, the DNA is TGTGCCAGCAGTTTAACCACAGGGGGCACTGAAGCTTTCTTT. Amino acids: CASSLTTGGTEAFF.

The chain couples TRBV7-9 to TRBJ2-1; D unresolved. The germline V gene has CDR1 SEHNR and CDR2 FQNEAQ (reference sequence). The CDR3 spans 12 residues. Trimming took 3 bases from V and 2 from J, leaving 2 bases between them. Written as DNA, the CDR3 is TGTGCCAGCAGCTTCACCTACAATGAGCAGTTCTTC. Amino acid sequence: CASSFTYNEQFF.

This chain connects TRBV7-8 to TRBJ2-7; D remains ambiguous. The germline V gene encodes CDR1 SGHVS and CDR2 FQNEAQ. V lost 5 bases to trimming and J lost 8 bases, with 13 bases between them. The CDR3 sequence is 12 residues long. The CDR3 protein is CASSPGRPQQYF. The CDR3 bases are TGTGCCAGCAGCCCTGGACGGCCGCAGCAGTACTTC.

This clone was counted only a few times. The chain combines TRBV11-2 with TRBJ2-1; the D call may be TRBD1 or TRBD2 (5 bases each). The CDR3 is 11 residues long. Germline lookup yields CDR1 SGHAT and CDR2 FQNNGV. V was pared by 8 bases and J by 14 bases, with 16 bases between. The CDR3: CASPPGAAKFF. The CDR3 nucleotides read TGTGCCAGCCCCCCCGGGGCAGCCAAGTTCTTC.

The CDR3 DNA follows: TGTGCCACCGGGACAGGCAATCAGCCCCAGCATTTT. As protein: CATGTGNQPQHF. The rearrangement uses TRBV7-8 and TRBJ1-5; TRBD1 matches at 7 bases. V lost 10 bases and J lost 2; bases outside the gene matches: 2. CDR1 is SGHVS and CDR2 is FQNEAQ in the germline V gene. CDR3 length: 12 residues.

This chain joins TRBV2 and TRBJ1-1, with D possibly being TRBD1 (5 bases). V was shortened by 9 bases and J by 0 bases, with 14 bases between the two germline ends. Germline V lookup: CDR1 SNHLY, CDR2 FYNNEI. The CDR3 consists of 14 residues. The CDR3 spells CASPDSYMNTEAFF. CDR3 bases: TGTGCCAGTCCCGACAGTTACATGAACACTGAAGCTTTCTTT. Variable domain in full (rest from reference TRBV2 and TRBJ1-1): EPEVTQTPSHQVTQMGQEVILRCVPISNHLYFYWYRQILGQKVEFLVSFYNNEISEKSEIFDDQFSVERPDGSNFTLKIRSTKLEDSAMYFCASPDSYMNTEAFFGQGTRLTVV.

This clone was counted a few times. CDR3 coding DNA: TGTGCCAGCATCGGGAGGACGGACACTGAAGCTTTCTTT. It encodes CASIGRTDTEAFF. The V and J genes are TRBV2 and TRBJ1-1, with D uncertain. The CDR3 is 13 residues long. Trimming cost V 7 bases and J 3 bases, with 12 bases left between them. Germline assignment: CDR1 SNHLY and CDR2 FYNNEI. Supplemented by reference TRBV2 and TRBJ1-1, the full variable domain reads EPEVTQTPSHQVTQMGQEVILRCVPISNHLYFYWYRQILGQKVEFLVSFYNNEISEKSEIFDDQFSVERPDGSNFTLKIRSTKLEDSAMYFCASIGRTDTEAFFGQGTRLTVV.

The chain has TRBV6-5 and TRBJ2-1; D not certain. CDR3 length: 14 residues. V was pared by 9 bases and J by 7 bases, with 19 bases between. From germline, CDR1 is MNHEY and CDR2 SVGAGI. In nucleotides, the CDR3 is TGTGCCAGTCAGAAGGACCCCTATTGGAATGAGCAGTTCTTC. Translated: CASQKDPYWNEQFF.

This chain's CDR3 is CASGDRGPAGELFF. The CDR3 region has the DNA TGTGCCTCCGGGGACAGGGGGCCGGCCGGGGAGCTGTTTTTT. This chain links TRBV27 with TRBJ2-2, with 12 bases that match TRBD1. This CDR3 contains 14 residues. V gave up 11 bases and J gave up 6 bases; unmatched junction bases: 7. CDR1 and CDR2 from the germline V gene are MNHEY and SMNVEV (reference sequence).

In this sample, this clone turned up once. CDR3: CASSQEGQNTEAFF. The CDR3 DNA reads TGCGCCAGCAGCCAGGAGGGACAGAACACTGAAGCTTTCTTT. The J gene is TRBJ1-1, the V gene TRBV4-1, with D possibly being TRBD1 (6 bases). This CDR3 region has 14 residues. CDR1 is MGHRA and CDR2 is YSYEKL in the germline V gene. Trimming took 3 bases from V and 1 from J, leaving 9 bases between them.

This chain uses TRBV2 with TRBJ2-5; D possibly matches TRBD1 or TRBD2 (6 bases each). V gave up 4 bases and J gave up 3 bases, with 15 bases separating them. Germline values: CDR1 SNHLY, CDR2 FYNNEI. The CDR3 is 15 amino acids. CDR3 amino acids: CASSGGASSEETQYF. DNA of the CDR3: TGTGCCAGCAGTGGGGGGGCTAGCTCGGAAGAGACCCAGTACTTC.

This sequence joins TRBV5-1 and TRBJ2-1; 9 nucleotides align to TRBD1. Unmatched junction bases numbered 9, after V lost 4 bases and J lost 7 bases. There are 15 residues in the CDR3. Germline CDR1 SGHRS, CDR2 YFSETQ. The CDR3 region has the DNA TGCGCCAGCAGCGGAAAGGGGACAGGGTCGAATGAGCAGTTCTTC. It translates to CASSGKGTGSNEQFF.

The chain links TRBV4-1 to TRBJ2-2; possible D gene TRBD1, 6 bases. Germline CDR1 MGHRA, CDR2 YSYEKL. Deletions cut 1 base from V and 4 bases from J, with 7 bases between. There are 14 residues in the CDR3. The DNA of the CDR3 is TGCGCCAGCAGCCAAGTGGGGGCCACCGGGGAGCTGTTTTTT. Translation: CASSQVGATGELFF.

Details on this clone: Within the sample, other DNA sequences also encode this same CDR3. The rearrangement links TRBV27 to TRBJ2-2; tentatively, D is TRBD1 (5 bases). This CDR3 is 14 amino acids long. Deletions cut 2 bases from V and 2 bases from J, with 6 bases between. Germline-derived CDR1 and CDR2 are MNHEY and SMNVEV (reference sequence). The CDR3 here is CASSLGANTGELFF. Written as DNA, the CDR3 is TGTGCCAGCAGTTTAGGGGCCAACACCGGGGAGCTGTTTTTT.

CDR3 coding DNA: TGCGCCAGCAGCCAAAACACCGGGACAGGGGGCTACGAGCAGTACTTC. Its translation is CASSQNTGTGGYEQYF. V and J are TRBV4-1 and TRBJ2-7; 11 nucleotides align to TRBD1. Germline CDR1 and CDR2: MGHRA and YSYEKL. V lost 2 bases to trimming and J lost 3 bases; unmatched junction nucleotides: 6. The CDR3 length is 16 residues.

V and J are TRBV27 and TRBJ1-2; D is unclear. The V and J ends lost 5 bases and 4 bases respectively, with 14 bases between them. Germline CDR1 MNHEY, CDR2 SMNVEV (reference sequence). There are 14 residues in the CDR3. The CDR3 spells CASSKQPAGYGYTF. CDR3 nucleotide sequence: TGTGCCAGCAGTAAACAACCGGCGGGCTATGGCTACACCTTC.

V usage is TRBV11-2 and J usage is TRBJ2-7, with 12 bases that match TRBD2. The CDR3 consists of 15 residues. CDR1 and CDR2 from the germline V gene are SGHAT and FQNNGV. With 4 bases clipped from V and 6 bases from J, the junction kept 7 bases outside the gene matches. CDR3 region: CASSWASGRAREQYF. The DNA of the CDR3 is TGTGCCAGCAGCTGGGCTAGCGGGAGGGCCCGCGAGCAGTACTTC.

The chain carries TRBV23-1 and TRBJ2-3; TRBD2 aligns across 10 bases. TRBV23-1 has ORF status, its function being uncertain. The CDR3 runs to 13 residues. With 10 bases clipped from V and 3 bases from J, the junction kept 4 bases outside the gene matches. The CDR3 DNA is TGCGCCAAAATTAGCGGGAGGACAGATACGCAGTATTTT. It specifies CAKISGRTDTQYF.